The 21 T cell receptor beta chains below come from one sample, sequenced in a study of shared clonotypes between healthy human individuals. Data came from immunoSEQ multiplex PCR; TCRdb stores just in-frame clones and leaves some out. This table has more than 400,000 clones, around 73% appearing once. The sample was PBMCs. The receptors here all came from a woman aged 35 to 49 in good health. Some clones in this sample may be carry-over from other donors' samples.

The rearrangement uses TRBV11-2 and TRBJ2-7; possible D gene TRBD2, 5 bases. The CDR3 contains 13 residues. The V end lost 3 bases, the J end lost 5 bases, and 11 bases lay between the germline ends. CDR1 is SGHAT and CDR2 is FQNNGV in the germline V gene. This CDR3 reads CASSFTWENEQYF. CDR3 nucleotide sequence: TGTGCCAGCAGCTTTACTTGGGAGAACGAGCAGTACTTC.

The chain employs TRBV6-6 and TRBJ2-5; unclear D gene. TRBJ2-7 matches the DNA end more closely, so the J call is doubtful. Germline V gives CDR1 MNHNY, CDR2 SVGAGI (reference sequence). CDR3 length equals 11 residues. CDR3 protein: CASSDVYEQYF. DNA for the CDR3: TGTGCCAGCTCGGACGTATACGAGCAGTACTTC.

V and J are TRBV7-2 and TRBJ2-7; the D is unclear. The CDR3 has 11 amino acids. V lost 2 bases and J 6 bases, leaving 5 bases between the germline ends. CDR1 SGHTA and CDR2 FQGNSA come from the germline V gene. The CDR3 nucleotides read TGTGCCAGCAGCTTATTGGCCGAGCAGTACTTC. This translates into CASSLLAEQYF. Supplemented by reference TRBV7-2 and TRBJ2-7, the full variable domain reads GAGVSQSPSNKVTEKGKDVELRCDPISGHTALYWYRQSLGQGLEFLIYFQGNSAPDKSGLPSDRFSAERTGGSVSTLTIQRTQQEDSAVYLCASSLLAEQYFGPGTRLTVT.

In regard to this clone: Compared with germline, one end of the junction differs, possibly owing to a read error. J is TRBJ1-4 and V is TRBV9, with TRBD1 identical over 8 bases. CDR1 SGDLS and CDR2 YYNGEE come from the germline V gene. CDR3 size: 14 residues. CDR3 DNA sequence: TGTGCCAGCAGCCAGGGGGCAGGGGTTGAAGAACTGTTTTTT. Protein product: CASSQGAGVEELFF. Full variable domain (missing parts from reference TRBV9 and TRBJ1-4): DSGVTQTPKHLITATGQRVTLRCSPRSGDLSVYWYQQSLDQGLQFLIQYYNGEERAKGNILERFSAQQFPDLHSELNLSSLELGDSALYFCASSQGAGVEELFFGSGTQLSVL.

The chain is built from TRBV29-1 and TRBJ1-1; D is undetermined. CDR3 length: 13 residues. V was clipped by 6 bases and J by 1 base, with 12 bases between them. Germline assignment: CDR1 SQVTM and CDR2 ANQGSEA. Here the CDR3 reads CSVTTSGNTEAFF. The CDR3 DNA reads as TGCAGCGTCACCACATCGGGGAACACTGAAGCTTTCTTT.

The V call is TRBV4-3, the J call TRBJ2-1, with 8 bases identical to TRBD1. Germline V gene data show CDR1 as LGHNA and CDR2 as YSLEER. CDR3 length: 16 amino acids. J lost 8 bases, V lost 1 base, and 10 bases had no gene match. In nucleotides, the CDR3 is TGCGCCAGCAGCCAAGGGGCGCGACAGGGGATCCATGAGCAGTTCTTC. This sequence encodes CASSQGARQGIHEQFF.

The chain links TRBV28 to TRBJ1-3; D gene ambiguous. CDR3 length equals 13 residues. Between the trimmed V and J ends, which lost 5 bases and 2 bases, there was a span of 7 bases. Per the germline V gene, CDR1 is MDHEN and CDR2 is SYDVKM. In DNA, the CDR3 is TGTGCCAGCAGTCCTCTTACTGGAAACACCATATATTTT. This translates into CASSPLTGNTIYF.

The chain joins TRBV30 to TRBJ2-7; D perhaps matches TRBD2 (5 bases). The ends were cut back, 5 bases at V and 2 bases at J, with 13 bases in the middle. Looked up from germline, CDR1 is GTSNPN and CDR2 is SVGIG (reference sequence). The CDR3 has 13 amino acids. The CDR3 reads CAWRGRRTYEQYF. CDR3 sequence (DNA): TGTGCCTGGCGGGGTCGGAGGACCTACGAGCAGTACTTC.

CDR3: CASSWGRNYNEQFF. The CDR3 nucleotides read TGCGCCAGCAGTTGGGGACGGAACTACAATGAGCAGTTCTTC. V gene TRBV10-2 combines with J gene TRBJ2-1; D may correspond to TRBD1 or TRBD2 (5 bases each). The CDR3 loop spans 14 amino acids. Trimming cost V 5 bases and J 3 bases, with 11 bases left between them. Germline V gene lookup returns CDR1 WSHSY and CDR2 SAAADI.

This clone was seen a handful of times. DNA for the CDR3: TGCGCCAGCAGCCAAGGGTTTAGCGGGAGGTACAATGAGCAGTTCTTC. Translation: CASSQGFSGRYNEQFF. The chain uses TRBV4-1 and TRBJ2-1; TRBD2 aligns across 10 bases. Germline V gene lookup returns CDR1 MGHRA and CDR2 YSYEKL. The CDR3 has 16 amino acids. V lost 1 base, J lost 4 bases, and 4 bases stayed unmatched.

This clone has only a few counts. The V and J genes are TRBV6-6 and TRBJ2-2, with D unclear. The CDR3 consists of 14 residues. Trimming removed 0 bases at V and 6 bases at J, with 8 bases between. The germline V gene encodes CDR1 MNHNY and CDR2 SVGAGI (reference sequence). CDR3 sequence reads: CASSYSVGPGELFF. In DNA, the CDR3 is TGTGCCAGCAGTTACTCCGTAGGTCCCGGGGAGCTGTTTTTT.

The gene calls are TRBV30 and TRBJ1-1; no reliable D call. Germline CDR1 reads GTSNPN; CDR2 reads SVGIG (reference sequence). V was clipped by 2 bases and J by 8 bases, with 9 bases between them. There are 11 residues in the CDR3. The CDR3, as DNA: TGTGCCTGGAGTCATCAAAGGGAAGCTTTCTTT. This translates into CAWSHQREAFF.

The rearrangement uses TRBV5-3 and TRBJ1-5, with a possible D match to TRBD1 (5 bases). TRBV5-3 is an open reading frame, and its role is uncertain. Trimming left V 4 bases short and J 4 bases short, with 9 bases between. This CDR3 comprises 13 residues. The CDR3 DNA reads as TGTGCCAGAAGCCCGGGGACTAATCAGCCCCAGCATTTT. Residues: CARSPGTNQPQHF.

The chain uses TRBV6-1 and TRBJ2-1; D is ambiguous. Germline CDR1 MNHNS, CDR2 SASEGT. V lost 1 base, J lost 0 bases, and 13 bases lay in between. The CDR3 has 17 amino acids. The CDR3 DNA reads as TGTGCCAGCAGTGAAGATAGGAATATGGGCTCCTACAATGAGCAGTTCTTC. Translated, it gives CASSEDRNMGSYNEQFF.

The sample holds a few counts of this clone. The gene calls are TRBV30 and TRBJ2-7; D might be TRBD1 or TRBD2, each matching 5 bases. CDR1 and CDR2 from the germline V gene are GTSNPN and SVGIG (reference sequence). Trimming pared 3 bases from V and 2 bases from J, leaving 17 bases between. This CDR3 has 15 residues. The CDR3 spells CAWSLRAGTPYEQYF. DNA for the CDR3: TGTGCCTGGAGCCTACGGGCAGGGACCCCCTACGAGCAGTACTTC.

This clone has just one count. The chain recombines TRBV6-6 with TRBJ1-5; no definite D call. The germline CDR1 and CDR2 sequences are MNHNY and SVGAGI (reference sequence). The V and J ends lost 8 bases and 4 bases respectively, with 15 bases between them. This CDR3 has 14 amino acids. The CDR3 nucleotides are TGTGCCAGCCAAGAGGTAAAGAGTAATCAGCCCCAGCATTTT. It encodes CASQEVKSNQPQHF.

The V gene is TRBV10-2, the J gene TRBJ2-1; either TRBD1 or TRBD2 may fit D (7 bases each). This CDR3 is 14 amino acids long. Trimming shortened V by 3 bases and J by 4 bases, and 10 bases separated the two germline ends. The germline CDR1 and CDR2 sequences are WSHSY and SAAADI. DNA for the CDR3: TGCGCCAGCAGTGAAGCGGGACAGTACAATGAGCAGTTCTTC. Encoded protein: CASSEAGQYNEQFF.

CDR3 nucleotide sequence: TGCAGCGTTGAGTACTGGAGTCGTGGGTTCTATGGCTACACCTTC. This gives the protein CSVEYWSRGFYGYTF. The chain couples TRBV29-1 to TRBJ1-2; D not certain. Trimming took off 3 bases at V and 4 bases at J, with 18 bases between the two ends. The CDR3 is 15 amino acids. Germline V gene data show CDR1 as SQVTM and CDR2 as ANQGSEA.

The genes are TRBV4-2 and TRBJ1-2, with D perhaps matching TRBD1 (6 bases). Germline V gene sequence: CDR1 LGHNA, CDR2 YNFKEQ. The V gene lost 1 base and the J gene lost 4 bases, with 13 bases spanning the gap. The CDR3 runs 15 residues. As DNA, the CDR3 is TGTGCCAGCAGCCAAGCGGGGGGGCGCGGCTATGGCTACACCTTC. Translation gives CASSQAGGRGYGYTF.

This rearrangement joins TRBV5-6 to TRBJ1-2; maybe TRBD1 (5 bases). Trimming pared 2 bases from V and 4 bases from J, leaving 9 bases between. The CDR3 length is 13 residues. CDR1 and CDR2 (germline): SGHDT, YYEEEE. The chain's CDR3 is CASSLRGSYGYTF. CDR3 in DNA: TGTGCCAGCAGCTTAAGGGGATCCTATGGCTACACCTTC.

The rearrangement uses TRBV19 and TRBJ1-1; the D is unclear. Per the germline V gene, CDR1 is LNHDA and CDR2 is SQIVND (reference sequence). The CDR3 sequence is 16 residues long. The V end lost 1 base, the J end lost 2 bases, and 14 bases lay between the germline ends. The CDR3 bases are TGTGCCAGTAGTATAGCGGGCAGTGTGGGAAACACTGAAGCTTTCTTT. Its translation: CASSIAGSVGNTEAFF.